Listed here are 13 T cell receptor beta chains from one sample, sequenced in a study of early T cells in non-severe SARS-CoV-2 infection. A single record per CDR3 protein comes from TCRdb applying MiXCR to the 5' RACE reads. The sample records around 100,000 distinct CDR3 sequences, about an eighth being singletons. Sequenced material: whole blood. The receptors here all came from an adult who was a healthcare worker with PCR-confirmed SARS-CoV-2 infection or an uninfected control (not recorded which).

The chain carries TRBV5-1 and TRBJ2-1; the D gene is possibly TRBD1 (5 bases). Germline values: CDR1 SGHRS, CDR2 YFSETQ. This CDR3 spans 14 amino acids. V was clipped by 2 bases and J by 6 bases, with 12 bases between them. As DNA, the CDR3 is TGCGCCAGCAGCTTCGGACAACGAACCAATGAGCAGTTCTTC. It encodes CASSFGQRTNEQFF.

The genes are TRBV12-3 or TRBV12-4 and TRBJ2-5; maybe TRBD1 (5 bases). V shed 6 bases and J shed 6 bases, with 17 bases lying between them. The CDR3 runs 14 residues. The CDR3 DNA is TGTGCCAGCAGACCTGACACCCTGGGGCAGACCCAGTACTTC. Translation: CASRPDTLGQTQYF.

The rearrangement joins TRBV12-3 or TRBV12-4 to TRBJ2-4, with TRBD2 matching over 7 bases. This CDR3 region has 16 residues. J was trimmed by 7 bases and V by 8 bases; bases with no gene match: 17. The CDR3 loop is CASYSREGNGSNIQYF. The CDR3 bases are TGTGCCAGCTATTCGAGGGAGGGGAACGGATCGAACATTCAGTACTTC.

This clonotype showed up just a few times. The rearrangement links TRBV13 to TRBJ2-1; D is ambiguous. The CDR3 consists of 15 residues. Per the germline V gene, CDR1 is PRHDT and CDR2 is FYEKMQ (reference sequence). Between the trimmed V and J ends, which lost 1 base and 5 bases, there was a span of 12 bases. Here the CDR3 reads CASSLASDLNNEQFF. The CDR3 DNA sequence: TGTGCCAGCAGCTTAGCCAGTGACTTGAACAATGAGCAGTTCTTC.

This clonotype was counted ten times or more. The chain employs TRBV27 and TRBJ2-2; TRBD2 might be the D (6 bases). The CDR3 extends over 13 amino acids. V was pared by 3 bases and J by 4 bases, with 6 bases between. Germline V gives CDR1 MNHEY, CDR2 SMNVEV (reference sequence). CDR3 in amino acids: CASSFGSTGELFF. The CDR3 coding sequence is TGTGCCAGCAGTTTCGGGAGCACCGGGGAGCTGTTTTTT.

The chain uses TRBV20-1 and TRBJ1-1; D uncertain. Germline CDR1 reads DFQATT; CDR2 reads SNEGSKA (reference sequence). This CDR3 has 15 amino acids. The V gene lost 0 bases and the J gene lost 0 bases, with 11 bases spanning the gap. Here the CDR3 reads CSARDLRVMNTEAFF. The CDR3 nucleotides read TGCAGTGCTAGAGATCTACGGGTCATGAACACTGAAGCTTTCTTT.

For the CDR3, the DNA is TGCAGTGCTGGGGACACGTTCTACGAGCAGTACTTC. It codes for CSAGDTFYEQYF. The rearrangement links TRBV20-1 to TRBJ2-7, with a tentative D call TRBD1 (6 bases). CDR3 size: 12 residues. Germline assignment: CDR1 DFQATT and CDR2 SNEGSKA (reference sequence). Trimming stripped 5 bases from V and 3 bases from J, with 11 bases between.

The genes are TRBV28 and TRBJ1-2, with D possibly being TRBD1 (6 bases). V was pared by 1 base and J by 10 bases, with 16 bases between. Germline CDR1 reads MDHEN; CDR2 reads SYDVKM. The CDR3 consists of 14 residues. The CDR3, as DNA: TGTGCCAGCAGTTTATTCCGGGGGGCCCCGTCCTACACCTTC. Its translation is CASSLFRGAPSYTF.

The chain joins TRBV27 to TRBJ1-2; TRBD1 matches 7 bases. From germline, CDR1 is MNHEY and CDR2 SMNVEV (reference sequence). V trimming: 5 bases; J trimming: 3 bases; junction bases outside the gene matches: 15. The CDR3 is 17 amino acids. This chain's CDR3 is CASSPSGQTFWYYGYTF. CDR3 nucleotides: TGTGCCAGCAGTCCATCGGGACAGACCTTTTGGTACTATGGCTACACCTTC.

This clonotype was seen at least ten times. V and J are TRBV5-6 and TRBJ2-2; perhaps TRBD1 as D (6 bases). Germline V gene lookup returns CDR1 SGHDT and CDR2 YYEEEE. Between the trimmed V and J ends, which lost 3 bases and 10 bases, there was a span of 10 bases. The CDR3 totals 12 residues. The CDR3 DNA reads as TGTGCCAGCAGCTGGACAGCGTCGGAGCTGTTTTTT. It encodes CASSWTASELFF. Together with reference TRBV5-6 and TRBJ2-2, the CDR3 gives the full variable domain: DAGVTQSPTHLIKTRGQQVTLRCSPKSGHDTVSWYQQALGQGPQFIFQYYEEEERQRGNFPDRFSGHQFPNYSSELNVNALLLGDSALYLCASSWTASELFFGEGSRLTVL.

This clonotype has a count of ten or more. The chain uses TRBV2 and TRBJ2-7; D might be TRBD2 (6 bases). Trimming pared 2 bases from V and 6 bases from J, leaving 17 bases between. Germline values: CDR1 SNHLY, CDR2 FYNNEI. The CDR3 covers 15 residues. Here the CDR3 reads CASSEIGRSGREQYF. CDR3 nucleotides: TGTGCCAGCAGTGAAATCGGGAGAAGCGGTCGCGAGCAGTACTTC.

This clonotype was counted many times. The chain recombines TRBV2 with TRBJ1-5; the match to TRBD1 covers 9 bases. Germline V gene data show CDR1 as SNHLY and CDR2 as FYNNEI. V dropped 6 bases and J dropped 6; count of bases not matched to a gene: 9. The CDR3 has 15 amino acids. CDR3 protein: CASSENRGLSQPQHF. DNA for the CDR3: TGTGCCAGCAGCGAAAACAGGGGGCTGAGTCAGCCCCAGCATTTT.

This clonotype has a count of ten or more. The DNA is omitted, as the CDR3 cannot be located on it reliably, and the CDR3 follows TCRdb's listing. The V gene is TRBV7-5, the J gene TRBJ2-7. TRBV7-5 is noted as a pseudogene. The CDR3 numbers 20 amino acids, ends counted. The CDR3 loop reads CISVPEASGYALLLSYEQYF.